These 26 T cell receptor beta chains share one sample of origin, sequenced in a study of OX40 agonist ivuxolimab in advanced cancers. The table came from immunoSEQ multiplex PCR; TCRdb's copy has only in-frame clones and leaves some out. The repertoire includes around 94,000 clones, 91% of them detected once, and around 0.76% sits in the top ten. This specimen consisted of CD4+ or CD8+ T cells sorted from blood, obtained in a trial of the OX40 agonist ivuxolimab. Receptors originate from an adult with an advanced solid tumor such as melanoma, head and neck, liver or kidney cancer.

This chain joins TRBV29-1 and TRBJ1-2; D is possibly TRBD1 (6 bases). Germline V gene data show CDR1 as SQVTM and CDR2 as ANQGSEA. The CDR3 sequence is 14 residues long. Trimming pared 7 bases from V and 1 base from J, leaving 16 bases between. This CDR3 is CSAPDRLINYGYTF. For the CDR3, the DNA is TGCAGCGCTCCCGACAGGCTGATTAACTATGGCTACACCTTC.

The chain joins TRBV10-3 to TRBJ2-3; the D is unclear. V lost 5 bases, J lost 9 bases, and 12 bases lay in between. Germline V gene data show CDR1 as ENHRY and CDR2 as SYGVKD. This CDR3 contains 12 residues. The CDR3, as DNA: TGTGCCATCAGTCAACAACAGAGGACGCAGTATTTT. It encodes CAISQQQRTQYF.

CDR3 residues: CASSIWASGGTYEQYF. The CDR3 bases are TGTGCCAGTAGTATTTGGGCTAGCGGGGGTACCTACGAGCAGTACTTC. The V gene is TRBV19, the J gene TRBJ2-7; 10 bases are shared with TRBD2. Germline lookup yields CDR1 LNHDA and CDR2 SQIVND (reference sequence). V shed 3 bases and J 2 bases; nucleotides not matched to a gene: 7. This CDR3 contains 16 residues.

The CDR3 nucleotides read TGCGCCAGCAGCCAAGATATTCCGGACAGGAACACCGGGGAGCTGTTTTTT. Protein sequence: CASSQDIPDRNTGELFF. This chain joins TRBV4-3 and TRBJ2-2, with D possibly being TRBD1 (6 bases). Trimming removed 0 bases from V and 1 base from J, with 12 bases in between. The CDR3 runs to 17 residues. Germline CDR1 reads LGHNA; CDR2 reads YSLEER.

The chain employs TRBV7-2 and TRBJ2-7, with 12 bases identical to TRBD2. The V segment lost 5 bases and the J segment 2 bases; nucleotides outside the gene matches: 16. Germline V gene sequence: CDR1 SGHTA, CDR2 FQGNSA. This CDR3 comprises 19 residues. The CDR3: CASSNRGLAGRGLTYEQYF. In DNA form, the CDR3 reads TGTGCCAGCAGCAATCGTGGACTAGCGGGACGAGGACTAACCTACGAGCAGTACTTC.

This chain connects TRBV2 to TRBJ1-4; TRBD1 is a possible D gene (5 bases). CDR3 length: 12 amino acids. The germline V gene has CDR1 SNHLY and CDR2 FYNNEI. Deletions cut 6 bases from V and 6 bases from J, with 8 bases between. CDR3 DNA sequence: TGTGCCAGCAGGTGGGACGATGAAAAACTGTTTTTT. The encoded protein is CASRWDDEKLFF.

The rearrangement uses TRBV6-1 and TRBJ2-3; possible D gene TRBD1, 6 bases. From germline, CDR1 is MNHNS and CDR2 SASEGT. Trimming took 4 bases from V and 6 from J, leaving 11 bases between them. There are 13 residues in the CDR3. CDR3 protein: CASSGQAPDTQYF. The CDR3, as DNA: TGTGCCAGCAGTGGACAGGCGCCTGATACGCAGTATTTT.

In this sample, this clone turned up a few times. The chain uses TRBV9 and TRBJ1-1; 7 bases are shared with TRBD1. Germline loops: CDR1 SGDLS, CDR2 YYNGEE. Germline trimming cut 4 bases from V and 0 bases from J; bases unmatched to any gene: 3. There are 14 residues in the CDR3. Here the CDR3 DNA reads TGTGCCAGCAGCCAGGGACAGATGAACACTGAAGCTTTCTTT. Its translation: CASSQGQMNTEAFF.

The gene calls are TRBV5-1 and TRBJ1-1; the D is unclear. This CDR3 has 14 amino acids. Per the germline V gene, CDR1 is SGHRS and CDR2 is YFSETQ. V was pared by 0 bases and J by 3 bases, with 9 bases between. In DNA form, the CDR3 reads TGCGCCAGCAGCTTGGGTCGAGGGTACACTGAAGCTTTCTTT. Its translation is CASSLGRGYTEAFF.

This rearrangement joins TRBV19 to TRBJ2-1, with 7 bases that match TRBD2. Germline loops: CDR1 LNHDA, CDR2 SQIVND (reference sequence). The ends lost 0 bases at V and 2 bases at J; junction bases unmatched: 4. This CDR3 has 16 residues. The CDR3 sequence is CASSIEAGDTYNEQFF. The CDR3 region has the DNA TGTGCCAGTAGTATAGAGGCGGGAGACACCTACAATGAGCAGTTCTTC.

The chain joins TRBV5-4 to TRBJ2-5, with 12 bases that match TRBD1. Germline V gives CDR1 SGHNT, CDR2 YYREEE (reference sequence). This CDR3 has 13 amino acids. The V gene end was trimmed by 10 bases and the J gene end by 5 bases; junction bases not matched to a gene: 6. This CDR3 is CAAGQGAGETQYF. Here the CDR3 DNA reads TGTGCCGCGGGACAGGGGGCGGGGGAGACCCAGTACTTC.

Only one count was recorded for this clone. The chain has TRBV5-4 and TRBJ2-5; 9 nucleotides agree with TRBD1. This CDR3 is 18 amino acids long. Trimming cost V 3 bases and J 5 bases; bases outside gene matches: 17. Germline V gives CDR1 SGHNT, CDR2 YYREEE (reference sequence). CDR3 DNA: TGTGCCAGCAGCTCGCCCCACGGGGGACAGGGTTGGGGGGAGACCCAGTACTTC. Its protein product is CASSSPHGGQGWGETQYF.

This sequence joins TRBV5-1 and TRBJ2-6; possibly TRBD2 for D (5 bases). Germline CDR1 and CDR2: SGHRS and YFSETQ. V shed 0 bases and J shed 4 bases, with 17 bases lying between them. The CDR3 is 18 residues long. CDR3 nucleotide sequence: TGCGCCAGCAGCTTGGTGCCGGGATCCTCAGGCGGGGCCAACGTCCTGACTTTC. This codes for CASSLVPGSSGGANVLTF.

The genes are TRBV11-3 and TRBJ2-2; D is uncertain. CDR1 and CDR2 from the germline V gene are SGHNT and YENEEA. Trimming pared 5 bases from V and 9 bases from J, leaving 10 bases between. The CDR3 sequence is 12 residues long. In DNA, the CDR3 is TGTGCCAGCAGCCCCAGAGTTAGGGAGCTGTTTTTT. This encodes CASSPRVRELFF. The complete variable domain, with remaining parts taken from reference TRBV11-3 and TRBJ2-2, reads EAGVVQSPRYKIIEKKQPVAFWCNPISGHNTLYWYLQNLGQGPELLIRYENEEAVDDSQLPKDRFSAERLKGVDSTLKIQPAELGDSAVYLCASSPRVRELFFGEGSRLTVL.

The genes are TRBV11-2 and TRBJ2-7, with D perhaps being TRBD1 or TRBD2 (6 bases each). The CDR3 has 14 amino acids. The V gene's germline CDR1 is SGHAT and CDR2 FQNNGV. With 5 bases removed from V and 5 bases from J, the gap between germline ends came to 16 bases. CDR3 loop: CASSVRGVIDEQYF. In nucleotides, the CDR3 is TGTGCCAGCAGCGTAAGGGGGGTTATCGACGAGCAGTACTTC.

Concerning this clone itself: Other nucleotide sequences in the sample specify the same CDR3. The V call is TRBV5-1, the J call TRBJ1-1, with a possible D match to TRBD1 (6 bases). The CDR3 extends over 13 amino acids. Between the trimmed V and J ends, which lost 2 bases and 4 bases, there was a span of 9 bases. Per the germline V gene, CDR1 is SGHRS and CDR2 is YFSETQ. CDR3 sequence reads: CASSLRGGTEAFF. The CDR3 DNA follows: TGCGCCAGCAGCTTAAGAGGGGGCACTGAAGCTTTCTTT.

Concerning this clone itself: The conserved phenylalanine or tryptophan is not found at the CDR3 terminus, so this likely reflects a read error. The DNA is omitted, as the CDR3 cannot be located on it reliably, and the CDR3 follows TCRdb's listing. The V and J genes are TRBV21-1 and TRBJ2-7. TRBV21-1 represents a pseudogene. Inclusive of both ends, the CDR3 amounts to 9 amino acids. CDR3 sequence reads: CASSNRACL.

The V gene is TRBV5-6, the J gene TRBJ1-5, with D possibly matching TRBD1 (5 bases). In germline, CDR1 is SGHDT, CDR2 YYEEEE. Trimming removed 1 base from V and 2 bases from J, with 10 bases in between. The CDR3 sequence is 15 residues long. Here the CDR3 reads CASSLWGVRNQPQHF. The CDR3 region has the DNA TGTGCCAGCAGCTTGTGGGGGGTTCGCAATCAGCCCCAGCATTTT.

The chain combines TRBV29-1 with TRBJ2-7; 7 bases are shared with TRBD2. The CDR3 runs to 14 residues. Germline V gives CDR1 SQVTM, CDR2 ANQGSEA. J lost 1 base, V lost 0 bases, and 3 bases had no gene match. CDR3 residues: CSVEDRLASYEQYF. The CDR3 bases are TGCAGCGTTGAAGATAGACTAGCTTCCTACGAGCAGTACTTC.

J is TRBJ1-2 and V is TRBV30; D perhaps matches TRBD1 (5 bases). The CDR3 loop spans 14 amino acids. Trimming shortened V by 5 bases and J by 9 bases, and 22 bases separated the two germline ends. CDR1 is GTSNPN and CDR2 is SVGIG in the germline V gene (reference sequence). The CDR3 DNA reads TGTGCCTGGGGAGAGGGTGGGGGACTCTACAGCTACACCTTC. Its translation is CAWGEGGGLYSYTF.

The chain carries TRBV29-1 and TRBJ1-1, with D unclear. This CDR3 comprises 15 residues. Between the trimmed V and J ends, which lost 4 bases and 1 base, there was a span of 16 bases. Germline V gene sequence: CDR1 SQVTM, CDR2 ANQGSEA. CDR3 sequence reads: CSVVPKNLENTEAFF. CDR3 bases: TGCAGCGTTGTCCCGAAAAACCTCGAGAACACTGAAGCTTTCTTT.

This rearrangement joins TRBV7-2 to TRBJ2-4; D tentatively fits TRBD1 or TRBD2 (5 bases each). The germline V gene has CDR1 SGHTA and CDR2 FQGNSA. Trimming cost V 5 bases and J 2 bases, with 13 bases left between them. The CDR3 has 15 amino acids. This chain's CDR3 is CASSPGWGTKNIQYF. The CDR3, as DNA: TGTGCCAGCAGCCCCGGATGGGGGACCAAAAACATTCAGTACTTC.

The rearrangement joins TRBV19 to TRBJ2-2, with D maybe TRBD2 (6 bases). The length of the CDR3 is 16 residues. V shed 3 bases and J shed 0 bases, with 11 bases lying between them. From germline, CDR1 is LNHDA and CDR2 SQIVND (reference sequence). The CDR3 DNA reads TGTGCCAGTAGTATCATCCGGGGGACGAACACCGGGGAGCTGTTTTTT. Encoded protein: CASSIIRGTNTGELFF.

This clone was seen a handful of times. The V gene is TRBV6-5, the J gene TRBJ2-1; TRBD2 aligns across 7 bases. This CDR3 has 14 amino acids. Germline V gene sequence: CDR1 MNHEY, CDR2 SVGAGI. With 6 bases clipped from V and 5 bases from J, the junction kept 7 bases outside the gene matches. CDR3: CASRPSGTNNEQFF. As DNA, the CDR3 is TGTGCCAGCAGACCCTCCGGGACTAACAATGAGCAGTTCTTC.

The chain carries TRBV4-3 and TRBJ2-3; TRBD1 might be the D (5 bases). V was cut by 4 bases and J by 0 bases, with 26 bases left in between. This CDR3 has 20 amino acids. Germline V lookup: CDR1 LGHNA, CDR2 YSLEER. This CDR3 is CASSRETVFGAIASTDTQYF. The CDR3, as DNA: TGCGCCAGCAGCCGCGAGACAGTTTTCGGTGCCATAGCTAGCACAGATACGCAGTATTTT.

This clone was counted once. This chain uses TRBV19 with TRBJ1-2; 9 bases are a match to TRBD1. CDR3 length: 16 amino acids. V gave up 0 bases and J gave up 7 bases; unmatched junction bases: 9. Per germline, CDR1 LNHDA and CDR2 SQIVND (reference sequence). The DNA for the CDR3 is TGTGCCAGTAGTATAGATGGCGGACAGGGGAGCGCTGGCTACACCTTC. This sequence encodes CASSIDGGQGSAGYTF.